This T cell receptor (beta chain) was sequenced for a study of blood T cell repertoires in COVID-19. About the research overall: Sample material is recorded as cDNA or gDNA derived from T cells, B-cell-depleted T cells, or PBMCs.

V lost 6 bases, J lost 9 bases, and 15 bases lay in between. CDR1 and CDR2 from the germline V gene are SNHLY and FYNNEI. This CDR3 has 13 residues. Data came from immunoSEQ multiplex PCR; TCRdb stores just in-frame clones and leaves some out. Here the sample spans over 200,000 clones, around nine tenths being singletons. The chain links TRBV2 to TRBJ2-1; weak D call: TRBD2 (5 bases). The sample comprised peripheral blood. The TCR comes from a woman aged 60 to 75 with acute or convalescent COVID-19. The CDR3 spells CASRKELGLEQFF. For the CDR3, the DNA is TGTGCCAGCAGGAAAGAACTAGGGCTTGAGCAGTTCTTC.